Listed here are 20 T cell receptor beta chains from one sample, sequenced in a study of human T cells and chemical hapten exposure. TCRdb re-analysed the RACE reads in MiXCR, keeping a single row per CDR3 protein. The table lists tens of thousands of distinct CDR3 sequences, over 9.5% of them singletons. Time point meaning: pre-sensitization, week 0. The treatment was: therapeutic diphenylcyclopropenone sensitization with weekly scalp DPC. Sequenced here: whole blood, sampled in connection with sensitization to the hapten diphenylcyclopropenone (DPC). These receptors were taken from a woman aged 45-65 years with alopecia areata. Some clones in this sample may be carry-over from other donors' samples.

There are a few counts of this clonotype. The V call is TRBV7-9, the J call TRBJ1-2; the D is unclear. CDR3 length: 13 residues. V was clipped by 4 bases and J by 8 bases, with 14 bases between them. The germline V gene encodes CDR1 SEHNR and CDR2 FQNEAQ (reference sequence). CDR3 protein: CASSSRGGIGYTF. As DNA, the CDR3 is TGTGCCAGCAGCTCCAGAGGAGGGATCGGCTACACCTTC.

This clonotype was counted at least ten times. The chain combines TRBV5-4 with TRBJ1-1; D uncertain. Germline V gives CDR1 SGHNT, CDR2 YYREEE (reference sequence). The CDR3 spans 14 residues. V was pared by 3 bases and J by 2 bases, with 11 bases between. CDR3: CASSSQGGNTEAFF. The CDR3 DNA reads TGTGCCAGCAGCTCACAAGGTGGAAACACTGAAGCTTTCTTT.

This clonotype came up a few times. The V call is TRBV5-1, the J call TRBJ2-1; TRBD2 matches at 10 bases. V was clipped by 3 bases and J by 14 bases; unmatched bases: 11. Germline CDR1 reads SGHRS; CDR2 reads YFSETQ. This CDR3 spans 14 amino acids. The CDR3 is CASSSRAGGLKKFF. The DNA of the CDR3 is TGCGCCAGCAGCTCCCGAGCGGGAGGGCTTAAGAAGTTCTTC.

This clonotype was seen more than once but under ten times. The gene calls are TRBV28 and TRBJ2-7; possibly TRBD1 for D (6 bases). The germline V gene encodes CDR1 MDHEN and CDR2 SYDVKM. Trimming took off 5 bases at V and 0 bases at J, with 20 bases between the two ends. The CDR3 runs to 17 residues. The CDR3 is CASSQTPGQGFSYEQYF. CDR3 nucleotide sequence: TGTGCCAGCAGTCAGACCCCTGGTCAGGGGTTCTCCTACGAGCAGTACTTC.

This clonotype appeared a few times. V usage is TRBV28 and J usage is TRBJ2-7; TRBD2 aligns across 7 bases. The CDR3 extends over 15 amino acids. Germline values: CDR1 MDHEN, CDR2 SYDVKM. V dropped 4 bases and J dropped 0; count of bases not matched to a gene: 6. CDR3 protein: CASSSRDYYSYEQYF. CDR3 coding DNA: TGTGCCAGCAGTTCCAGGGACTACTACTCCTACGAGCAGTACTTC.

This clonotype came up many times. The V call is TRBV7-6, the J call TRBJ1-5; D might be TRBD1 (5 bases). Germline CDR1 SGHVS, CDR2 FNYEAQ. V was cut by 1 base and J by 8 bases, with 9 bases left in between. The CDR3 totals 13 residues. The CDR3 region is CASSLGWGEPQHF. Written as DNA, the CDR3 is TGTGCCAGCAGCTTAGGATGGGGGGAGCCCCAGCATTTT. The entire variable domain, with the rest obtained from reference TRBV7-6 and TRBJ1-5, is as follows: GAGVSQSPRYKVTKRGQDVALRCDPISGHVSLYWYRQALGQGPEFLTYFNYEAQQDKSGLPNDRFSAERPEGSISTLTIQRTEQRDSAMYRCASSLGWGEPQHFGDGTRLSIL.

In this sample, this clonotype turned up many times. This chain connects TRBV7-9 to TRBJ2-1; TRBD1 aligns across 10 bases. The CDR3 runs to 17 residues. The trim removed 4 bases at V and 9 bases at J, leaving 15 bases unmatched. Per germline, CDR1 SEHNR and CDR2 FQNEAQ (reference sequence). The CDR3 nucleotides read TGTGCCAGCAGCTCACAAACCGGGACAGGGGTTATCGGTGAGCAGTTCTTC. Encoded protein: CASSSQTGTGVIGEQFF.

This CDR3 reads CASSFDTDTQYF. CDR3 DNA sequence: TGTGCCAGCAGTTTCGACACAGATACGCAGTATTTT. This chain links TRBV28 with TRBJ2-3; D gene ambiguous. The germline CDR1 and CDR2 sequences are MDHEN and SYDVKM. This CDR3 region has 12 residues. The V end lost 3 bases, the J end lost 2 bases, and 3 bases lay between the germline ends.

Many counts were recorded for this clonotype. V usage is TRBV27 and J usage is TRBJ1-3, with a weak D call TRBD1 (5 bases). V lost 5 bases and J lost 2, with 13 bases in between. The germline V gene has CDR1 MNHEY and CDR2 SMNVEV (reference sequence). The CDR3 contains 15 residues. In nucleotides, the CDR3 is TGTGCCAGCAGTCTAACCGGGACGGCTGGAAACACCATATATTTT. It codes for CASSLTGTAGNTIYF.

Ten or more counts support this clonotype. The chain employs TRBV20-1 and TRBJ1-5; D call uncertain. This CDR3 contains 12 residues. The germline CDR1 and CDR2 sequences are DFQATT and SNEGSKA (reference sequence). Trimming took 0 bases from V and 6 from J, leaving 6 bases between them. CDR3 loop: CSARESAQPQHF. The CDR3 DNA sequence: TGCAGTGCTAGAGAGTCCGCTCAGCCCCAGCATTTT.

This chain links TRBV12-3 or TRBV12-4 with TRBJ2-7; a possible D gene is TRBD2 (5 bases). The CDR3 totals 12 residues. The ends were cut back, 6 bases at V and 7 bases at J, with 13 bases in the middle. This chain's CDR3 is CASSRILGEQYF. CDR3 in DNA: TGTGCCAGCAGCCGGATACTAGGGGAGCAGTACTTC.

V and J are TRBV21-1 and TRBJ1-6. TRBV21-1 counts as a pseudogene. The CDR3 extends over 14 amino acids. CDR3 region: CASSAGGVNSPLHF. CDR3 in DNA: TGTGCCAGCAGCGCAGGAGGGGTCAATTCACCCCTCCACTTT.

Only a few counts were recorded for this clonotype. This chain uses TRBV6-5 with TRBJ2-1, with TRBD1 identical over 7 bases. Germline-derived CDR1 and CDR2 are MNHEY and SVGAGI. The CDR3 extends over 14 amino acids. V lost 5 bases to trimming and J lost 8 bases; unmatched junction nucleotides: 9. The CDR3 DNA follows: TGTGCCAGCAGTCCGGGACAGTACAGCGATGAGCAGTTCTTC. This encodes CASSPGQYSDEQFF.

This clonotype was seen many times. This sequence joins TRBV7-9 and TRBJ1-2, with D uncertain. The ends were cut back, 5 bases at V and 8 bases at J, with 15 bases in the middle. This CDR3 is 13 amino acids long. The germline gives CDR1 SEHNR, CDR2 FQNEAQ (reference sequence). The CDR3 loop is CASSLHGLKGYTF. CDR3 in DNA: TGTGCCAGCAGCCTACACGGACTTAAAGGCTACACCTTC.

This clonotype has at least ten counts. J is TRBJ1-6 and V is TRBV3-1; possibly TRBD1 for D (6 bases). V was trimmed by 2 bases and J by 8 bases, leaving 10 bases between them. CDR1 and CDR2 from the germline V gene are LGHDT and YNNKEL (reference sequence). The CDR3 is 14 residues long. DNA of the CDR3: TGTGCCAGCAGCCAAACAGGGCGTGATTCACCCCTCCACTTT. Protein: CASSQTGRDSPLHF.

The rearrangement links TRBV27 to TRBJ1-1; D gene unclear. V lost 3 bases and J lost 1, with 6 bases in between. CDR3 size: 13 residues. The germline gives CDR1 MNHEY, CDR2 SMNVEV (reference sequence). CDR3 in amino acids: CASSFVRNTEAFF. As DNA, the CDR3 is TGTGCCAGCAGTTTTGTAAGGAACACTGAAGCTTTCTTT.

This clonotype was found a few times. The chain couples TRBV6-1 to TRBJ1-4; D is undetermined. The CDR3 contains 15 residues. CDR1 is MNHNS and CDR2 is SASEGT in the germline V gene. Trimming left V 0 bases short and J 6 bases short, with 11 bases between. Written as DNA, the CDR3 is TGTGCCAGCAGTGAAGCGCTTGGGTCGGATGAAAAACTGTTTTTT. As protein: CASSEALGSDEKLFF.

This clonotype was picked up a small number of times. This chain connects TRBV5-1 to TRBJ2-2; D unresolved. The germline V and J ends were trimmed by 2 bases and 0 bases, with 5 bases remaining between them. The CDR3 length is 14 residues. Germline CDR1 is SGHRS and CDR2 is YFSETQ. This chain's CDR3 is CASSFDANTGELFF. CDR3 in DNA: TGCGCCAGCAGCTTCGATGCGAACACCGGGGAGCTGTTTTTT. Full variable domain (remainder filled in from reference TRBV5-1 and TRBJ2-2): KAGVTQTPRYLIKTRGQQVTLSCSPISGHRSVSWYQQTPGQGLQFLFEYFSETQRNKGNFPGRFSGRQFSNSRSEMNVSTLELGDSALYLCASSFDANTGELFFGEGSRLTVL.

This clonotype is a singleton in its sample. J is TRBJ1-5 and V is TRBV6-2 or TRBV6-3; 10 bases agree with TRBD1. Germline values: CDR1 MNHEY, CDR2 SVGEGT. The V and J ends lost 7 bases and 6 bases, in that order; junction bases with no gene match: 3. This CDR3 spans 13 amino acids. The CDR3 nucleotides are TGTGCCAGCACGGACAGGGGGTCTCAGCCCCAGCATTTT. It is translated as CASTDRGSQPQHF.

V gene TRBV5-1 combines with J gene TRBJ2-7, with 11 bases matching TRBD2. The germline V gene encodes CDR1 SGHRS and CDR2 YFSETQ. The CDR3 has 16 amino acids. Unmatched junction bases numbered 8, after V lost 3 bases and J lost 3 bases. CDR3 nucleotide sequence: TGCGCCAGCAGCTGGACCTTAGCGGGAGGGGGCTACGAGCAGTACTTC. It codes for CASSWTLAGGGYEQYF.